Listed below are T cell receptor beta chains from one sample, sequenced in a study of shared clonotypes between healthy human individuals. TCRdb keeps only in-frame clones here, not all; method: immunoSEQ multiplex PCR. The table has roughly 2.1 million clones, approximately 94% seen once. The sequenced material came from naive CD8+ T cells from PBMCs. These receptors came from a man aged 18 to 30 in good health. Some clones in this sample may be carry-over from other donors' samples. The CDR3 runs from the conserved cysteine through the conserved F or W. The order of the fields is V gene, J gene, clone size, D gene, CDR3 DNA, CDR3 protein. D genes are given only for firm matches. Clone size is shown for a subset of rows, as once, few, many or a class of expanded clone.

v_gene: TRBV5-1; j_gene: TRBJ2-5; abundance: -; d_gene: -; CDR3nt: TGCGCCAGCAGCTTGGCCTGGGCCCAAGAGACCCAGTACTTC; CDR3aa: CASSLAWAQETQYF
v_gene: TRBV11-2; j_gene: TRBJ2-5; abundance: once; d_gene: TRBD2; CDR3nt: TGTGCCAGCAGCTCTGGTAGCGGGAGTGGAGAGACCCAGTACTTC; CDR3aa: CASSSGSGSGETQYF
v_gene: TRBV19; j_gene: TRBJ2-3; abundance: once; d_gene: -; CDR3nt: TGTGCCAGTAGTACCAGGGACACAGATACGCAGTATTTT; CDR3aa: CASSTRDTDTQYF
v_gene: TRBV5-1; j_gene: TRBJ2-2; abundance: -; d_gene: TRBD1; CDR3nt: TGCGCCAGCAGCCCTTCAATTGACAGGGGGCACGACACCGGGGAGCTGTTTTTT; CDR3aa: CASSPSIDRGHDTGELFF
v_gene: TRBV6-1; j_gene: TRBJ1-4; abundance: -; d_gene: -; CDR3nt: TGTGCCAGCAGTGAAGAGCTGGCAGCAACTAATGAAAAACTGTTTTTT; CDR3aa: CASSEELAATNEKLFF
v_gene: TRBV27; j_gene: TRBJ2-7; abundance: once; d_gene: -; CDR3nt: TGTGCCAGCACCCCAGTTCCTGGAGGCGAGCAGTACTTC; CDR3aa: CASTPVPGGEQYF
v_gene: TRBV4-2; j_gene: TRBJ2-7; abundance: -; d_gene: TRBD1; CDR3nt: TGTGCCAGCAGCCAAGAACAGGGGATTTTCTACGAGCAGTACTTC; CDR3aa: CASSQEQGIFYEQYF
v_gene: TRBV4-3; j_gene: TRBJ1-1; abundance: -; d_gene: -; CDR3nt: TGCGCCAGCAGCCAAGATACCTTGGCGGCGACTTTCTTT; CDR3aa: CASSQDTLAATFF
v_gene: TRBV29-1; j_gene: TRBJ2-3; abundance: -; d_gene: -; CDR3nt: TGCAGCGGAACCGGGACCAACACAGATACGCAGTATTTT; CDR3aa: CSGTGTNTDTQYF
v_gene: TRBV10-3; j_gene: TRBJ1-4; abundance: -; d_gene: TRBD1; CDR3nt: TGTGCCATCAGTGATGGGACAGGGAATGAAAAACTGTTTTTT; CDR3aa: CAISDGTGNEKLFF
v_gene: TRBV11-2; j_gene: TRBJ2-5; abundance: -; d_gene: -; CDR3nt: TGTGCCAGCAGCTTAGCGGGGACCCAGTACTTC; CDR3aa: CASSLAGTQYF
v_gene: TRBV15; j_gene: TRBJ1-5; abundance: few; d_gene: -; CDR3nt: TGTGCCACCAGCGGCGGAAAGGCCGGACATCAGCCCCAGCATTTT; CDR3aa: CATSGGKAGHQPQHF
v_gene: TRBV27; j_gene: TRBJ1-1; abundance: -; d_gene: -; CDR3nt: TGTGCCAGCTCCGGCCGGAGGGCTGAAGCTTTCTTT; CDR3aa: CASSGRRAEAFF
v_gene: TRBV11-2; j_gene: TRBJ2-7; abundance: -; d_gene: TRBD1; CDR3nt: TGTGCCAGCAGCTCTGGGACAGGGACTTACGAGCAGTACTTC; CDR3aa: CASSSGTGTYEQYF
v_gene: TRBV27; j_gene: TRBJ1-3; abundance: -; d_gene: TRBD1; CDR3nt: TGTGCCAGCAGCGGACCTTCAGGGGGGCCCATCTCTGGAAACACCATATATTTT; CDR3aa: CASSGPSGGPISGNTIYF
v_gene: TRBV9; j_gene: TRBJ1-1; abundance: -; d_gene: TRBD1; CDR3nt: TGTGCCAGCAGCCCTTGGGACAGGGAGGACACTGAAGCTTTCTTT; CDR3aa: CASSPWDREDTEAFF
v_gene: TRBV9; j_gene: TRBJ2-6; abundance: -; d_gene: -; CDR3nt: TGTGCCAGCAGCGTAAGTCGACAGGCCTCTGGGGCCAACGTCCTGACTTTC; CDR3aa: CASSVSRQASGANVLTF
v_gene: TRBV4-1; j_gene: TRBJ2-7; abundance: -; d_gene: -; CDR3nt: TGCGCCAGCAGCCAAGATATGGGGCTGCCCTACGAGCAGTACTTC; CDR3aa: CASSQDMGLPYEQYF
v_gene: TRBV6-5; j_gene: TRBJ2-5; abundance: -; d_gene: -; CDR3nt: TGTGCCAGCAGTTACGCCCCTCGTCGCTTGGAGACCCAGTACTTC; CDR3aa: CASSYAPRRLETQYF
v_gene: TRBV19; j_gene: TRBJ1-1; abundance: few; d_gene: TRBD1; CDR3nt: TGTGCCAGTAGTATAGAGGGGACAGGTCTTATGAACACTGAAGCTTTCTTT; CDR3aa: CASSIEGTGLMNTEAFF
v_gene: TRBV25-1; j_gene: TRBJ2-7; abundance: -; d_gene: -; CDR3nt: TGTGCCAGCAGTGAACGGGCCACCTACGAGCAGTACTTC; CDR3aa: CASSERATYEQYF
v_gene: TRBV27; j_gene: TRBJ2-3; abundance: -; d_gene: TRBD2; CDR3nt: TGTGCCAGCTCCCCCAGGACTAGCTCCACAGATACGCAGTATTTT; CDR3aa: CASSPRTSSTDTQYF
v_gene: TRBV27; j_gene: TRBJ1-5; abundance: -; d_gene: -; CDR3nt: TGTGCCAGCAGTTTAATAGTAGATCAGCCCCAGCATTTT; CDR3aa: CASSLIVDQPQHF
v_gene: TRBV7-6; j_gene: TRBJ2-5; abundance: -; d_gene: -; CDR3nt: TGTGCCAGCAGCACTTACAGGCGATCCCAAGAGACCCAGTACTTC; CDR3aa: CASSTYRRSQETQYF